The clone carrying this T cell receptor beta chain was seen once. Its antigen is still unknown. The germline gives CDR1 SGHAT, CDR2 FQNNGV. V was clipped by 4 bases and J by 8 bases, with 21 bases between them. CDR3 length equals 16 residues. The sample originates from a study of immune evolution from preneoplasia to lung adenocarcinoma. The method was immunoSEQ multiplex PCR; TCRdb's version includes in-frame clones alone and lacks a portion of them. The sample includes about 4,800 clones, 86% of them seen just once. Resections took place in Japan or China from about 2014 to 2018. Findings of the study overall: Top clone frequencies peaked in normal lung, apparently declining through invasive adenocarcinoma. Later-stage lesions seemingly showed higher T cell density and diversity than normal lung.

This TCR derives from a person aged 70 to 85 with lung adenocarcinoma. The sequencing sample was made of FFPE lung adenocarcinoma in situ tissue. J is TRBJ2-4 and V is TRBV11-2; D might be TRBD1 (6 bases). CDR3 coding DNA: TGTGCCAGCAGCTCCCCGGGTCAGGGGTTAGTGGACATTCAGTACTTC. Residues: CASSSPGQGLVDIQYF.